A single sample is the source of the 24 T cell receptor beta chains below, sequenced in a study of T-cell memory formation after mild COVID-19. TCRdb itself ran the 5' RACE reads through MiXCR, one entry per CDR3 protein. The profile covers 450,000 or so distinct CDR3 sequences, with roughly 20% appearing a single time and about 8.8% taken by the ten largest. Specimen: PBMCs or a T cell subset sorted from them (not recorded which). The receptors were sampled from an adult woman who had mild COVID-19 (a few samples of this study predate the infection). Cell type and time point are not known.

The chain uses TRBV4-1 and TRBJ2-3; maybe TRBD2 (6 bases). Germline loops: CDR1 MGHRA, CDR2 YSYEKL. The CDR3 consists of 15 residues. V was clipped by 4 bases and J by 3 bases, with 14 bases between them. CDR3 bases: TGCGCCAGCAGCCCAGCGGGCAGGTTAACAGATACGCAGTATTTT. This gives the protein CASSPAGRLTDTQYF.

This clonotype has only a few counts. The chain joins TRBV27 to TRBJ2-5, with 8 positions matching TRBD2. The junction had 8 bases not matched to a gene; V was cut back by 5 bases and J by 6 bases. The CDR3 loop spans 14 amino acids. The germline CDR1 and CDR2 sequences are MNHEY and SMNVEV (reference sequence). The CDR3 DNA is TGTGCCAGCAGTGCCTCCGGGACTAGGCAGACCCAGTACTTC. Translation gives CASSASGTRQTQYF.

This clonotype was detected a few times. The V gene is TRBV9, the J gene TRBJ2-6; perhaps TRBD1 as D (6 bases). The CDR3 loop spans 17 amino acids. V lost 4 bases and J 2 bases, leaving 16 bases between the germline ends. The V gene's germline CDR1 is SGDLS and CDR2 YYNGEE. The CDR3 nucleotides read TGTGCCAGCAGCCCACAGACAGGCATGGCTGGGGCCAACGTCCTGACTTTC. Translating gives CASSPQTGMAGANVLTF.

The gene calls are TRBV2 and TRBJ1-1; 9 bases are shared with TRBD1. V was clipped by 6 bases and J by 4 bases; unmatched bases: 6. Germline V gene lookup returns CDR1 SNHLY and CDR2 FYNNEI. There are 14 residues in the CDR3. CDR3 bases: TGTGCCAGCAGGAGACAGGGGGTCGGCACTGAAGCTTTCTTT. This codes for CASRRQGVGTEAFF.

This clonotype was observed a few times. The junction departs from the called germline gene at one end, perhaps through a read error. The chain joins TRBV5-1 to TRBJ1-4, with a possible D match to TRBD1 (5 bases). The CDR3 extends over 14 amino acids. Germline CDR1 and CDR2: SGHRS and YFSETQ. For the CDR3, the DNA is TGTGCCAGCAGCTTAGGGCAGGGTAGTGAAAAACTGTTTTTT. The encoded protein is CASSLGQGSEKLFF.

This clonotype appeared a few times. The rearrangement uses TRBV7-9 and TRBJ2-3, with TRBD1 as a possible D gene (5 bases). Germline loops: CDR1 SEHNR, CDR2 FQNEAQ (reference sequence). Trimming took off 5 bases at V and 2 bases at J, with 11 bases between the two ends. This CDR3 contains 14 residues. Here the CDR3 reads CASSAGISTDTQYF. CDR3 bases: TGTGCCAGCAGCGCAGGGATTTCCACAGATACGCAGTATTTT.

The CDR3 region has the DNA TGTGCCAGCAGTTACTCGATCAGGGTTGAGACCCAGTACTTC. Protein sequence: CASSYSIRVETQYF. The rearrangement uses TRBV6-5 and TRBJ2-5, with D possibly being TRBD1 (5 bases). This CDR3 is built from 14 residues. Trimming stripped 0 bases from V and 5 bases from J, with 10 bases between. Per the germline V gene, CDR1 is MNHEY and CDR2 is SVGAGI.

This clonotype came up a few times. This sequence joins TRBV6-1 and TRBJ1-2; a possible D gene is TRBD1 (6 bases). This CDR3 comprises 14 residues. From germline, CDR1 is MNHNS and CDR2 SASEGT. Trimming left V 6 bases short and J 3 bases short, with 14 bases between. CDR3 in amino acids: CASRHIPGDYGYTF. CDR3 sequence (DNA): TGTGCCAGCAGACACATCCCAGGGGACTATGGCTACACCTTC.

The chain links TRBV12-3 or TRBV12-4 to TRBJ1-2; D is ambiguous. This CDR3 has 18 residues. The V gene lost 7 bases and the J gene lost 2 bases, with 26 bases spanning the gap. Written as DNA, the CDR3 is TGTGCCAGCACCCGACCCGGGCACCGACCAGTCCCGAACTATGGCTACACCTTC. This codes for CASTRPGHRPVPNYGYTF.

The rearrangement links TRBV29-1 to TRBJ1-3, with D unresolved. V dropped 1 base and J dropped 0 bases, with 10 bases sitting between them. This CDR3 comprises 15 residues. Germline assignment: CDR1 SQVTM and CDR2 ANQGSEA. CDR3 amino acids: CSVEGAPSSGNTIYF. CDR3 bases: TGCAGCGTTGAAGGAGCCCCGAGCTCTGGAAACACCATATATTTT.

V is TRBV11-2 and J is TRBJ1-6; 7 nucleotides align to TRBD1. Trimming took 0 bases from V and 10 from J; bases not matched to a gene: 9. Germline CDR1 SGHAT, CDR2 FQNNGV. The CDR3 extends over 16 amino acids. Here the CDR3 reads CASSLEIDRERSPLHF. The CDR3 DNA sequence: TGTGCCAGCAGCTTAGAGATCGACAGGGAAAGATCACCCCTCCACTTT.

V gene TRBV7-2 combines with J gene TRBJ1-2; D gene ambiguous. V was clipped by 5 bases and J by 1 base, with 14 bases between them. The germline V gene has CDR1 SGHTA and CDR2 FQGNSA. This CDR3 comprises 15 residues. This CDR3 is CASSRKTGNNYGYTF. Written as DNA, the CDR3 is TGTGCCAGCAGCCGCAAAACGGGGAATAACTATGGCTACACCTTC.

This chain links TRBV12-3 or TRBV12-4 with TRBJ2-1, with TRBD2 matching 11 bases. Trimming at V came to 6 bases and at J to 5 bases, leaving 12 bases not matched to a gene. This CDR3 is 17 amino acids long. In DNA, the CDR3 is TGTGCCAGCAGCTTATGGGTGACTAGCGGGAAAGACAATGAGCAGTTCTTC. As protein: CASSLWVTSGKDNEQFF.

This clonotype occurred many times. The J gene is TRBJ2-7, the V gene TRBV11-2; 11 bases match TRBD1. This CDR3 spans 15 amino acids. Trimming cost V 4 bases and J 2 bases; bases outside gene matches: 4. The germline CDR1 and CDR2 sequences are SGHAT and FQNNGV. This CDR3 reads CASSSPGQGAYEQYF. The CDR3 DNA sequence: TGTGCCAGCAGCTCACCGGGACAGGGGGCCTACGAGCAGTACTTC.

The chain is built from TRBV6-2 or TRBV6-3 and TRBJ2-5; TRBD1 aligns across 10 bases. In germline, CDR1 is MNHEY, CDR2 SVGEGT. CDR3 length: 14 residues. The ends lost 6 bases at V and 5 bases at J; junction bases unmatched: 6. The CDR3 nucleotides are TGTGCCAGCAGCCAGGGACAGGGGTGGGAGACCCAGTACTTC. Amino acid sequence: CASSQGQGWETQYF.

This clonotype has only a few counts. V gene TRBV25-1 combines with J gene TRBJ2-3, with D maybe TRBD1 (6 bases). The CDR3 is 14 residues long. Germline loops: CDR1 MGHDK, CDR2 SYGVNS. V was shortened by 3 bases and J by 2 bases, with 9 bases between the two germline ends. In DNA form, the CDR3 reads TGTGCCAGCAGTGATTGGACAGCCACAGATACGCAGTATTTT. Translated, it gives CASSDWTATDTQYF.

The genes are TRBV20-1 and TRBJ2-7; D is possibly TRBD1 or TRBD2 (5 bases each). V was shortened by 4 bases and J by 1 base, with 11 bases between the two germline ends. The CDR3 spans 13 residues. Per the germline V gene, CDR1 is DFQATT and CDR2 is SNEGSKA (reference sequence). DNA for the CDR3: TGCAGTGCTACGTCGGGACGGTCCTACGAGCAGTACTTC. Translating it yields CSATSGRSYEQYF.

This clonotype was counted a few times. V is TRBV4-3 and J is TRBJ2-1, with no clear D. CDR1 and CDR2 from the germline V gene are LGHNA and YSLEER. This CDR3 comprises 15 residues. With 1 base removed from V and 4 bases from J, the gap between germline ends came to 11 bases. DNA for the CDR3: TGCGCCAGCAGCCAAGTTCCTGACACATACAATGAGCAGTTCTTC. This codes for CASSQVPDTYNEQFF.

In nucleotides, the CDR3 is TGCGCCAGCAGCCAACGGACAGGAGTTTTACCTTCCTACGAGCAGTACTTC. It encodes CASSQRTGVLPSYEQYF. The chain carries TRBV4-1 and TRBJ2-7; 7 positions match TRBD1. The CDR3 runs to 17 residues. V gave up 2 bases and J gave up 1 base; unmatched junction bases: 11. The germline CDR1 and CDR2 sequences are MGHRA and YSYEKL.

Ten or more counts support this clonotype. This rearrangement joins TRBV12-3 or TRBV12-4 to TRBJ1-5; D remains ambiguous. The CDR3 is 13 amino acids. Trimming took 3 bases from V and 7 from J, leaving 10 bases between them. The CDR3, as DNA: TGTGCCAGCAGTTTGGGCGGGGAACAGCCCCAGCATTTT. Encoded protein: CASSLGGEQPQHF.

V is TRBV9 and J is TRBJ1-1; the D is unclear. CDR1 and CDR2 from the germline V gene are SGDLS and YYNGEE. The CDR3 is made up of 15 amino acids. Trimming took 0 bases from V and 6 from J, leaving 15 bases between them. The CDR3 nucleotides read TGTGCCAGCAGCGTAGATGATGGAGTAGGCTCTGAAGCTTTCTTT. The encoded protein is CASSVDDGVGSEAFF.

V usage is TRBV7-3 and J usage is TRBJ2-5, with D maybe TRBD2 (6 bases). Germline values: CDR1 SGHTA, CDR2 FQGTGA. The CDR3 has 15 amino acids. Trimming removed 6 bases at V and 3 bases at J, with 17 bases between. CDR3 sequence reads: CASSLGGSGKETQYF. In nucleotides, the CDR3 is TGTGCCAGCAGTCTCGGGGGTAGCGGAAAAGAGACCCAGTACTTC.

The rearrangement links TRBV27 to TRBJ2-5; D possibly corresponds to TRBD1 (5 bases). CDR1 and CDR2 (germline): MNHEY, SMNVEV (reference sequence). This CDR3 contains 15 residues. Trimming removed 5 bases from V and 5 bases from J, with 18 bases in between. This CDR3 is CASSPLRRAGETQYF. Written as DNA, the CDR3 is TGTGCCAGCAGTCCCTTGCGCAGGGCAGGGGAGACCCAGTACTTC.

The chain recombines TRBV9 with TRBJ2-7; D uncertain. The CDR3 is 14 residues long. The V gene's germline CDR1 is SGDLS and CDR2 YYNGEE. Trimming pared 0 bases from V and 5 bases from J, leaving 12 bases between. The DNA for the CDR3 is TGTGCCAGCAGCGTAGGCGCGAGCCCTAACGAGCAGTACTTC. Protein product: CASSVGASPNEQYF.